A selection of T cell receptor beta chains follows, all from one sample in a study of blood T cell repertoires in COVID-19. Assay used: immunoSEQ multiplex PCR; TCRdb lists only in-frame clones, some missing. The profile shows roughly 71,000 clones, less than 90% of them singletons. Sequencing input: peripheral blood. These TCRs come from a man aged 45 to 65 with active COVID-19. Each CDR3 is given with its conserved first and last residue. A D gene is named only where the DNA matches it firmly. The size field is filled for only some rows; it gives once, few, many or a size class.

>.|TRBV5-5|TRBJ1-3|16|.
TGTGCCAGCAGCTTCCCCCCGACAGGAACTGGAAACACCATATATTTT
CASSFPPTGTGNTIYF
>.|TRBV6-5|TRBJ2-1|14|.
TGTGCCAGCAGGATGCCCGGGGGCTACAATGAGCAGTTCTTC
CASRMPGGYNEQFF
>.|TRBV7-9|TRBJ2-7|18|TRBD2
TGTGCCAGCAGCTCCGGGACTTTTTGGGGCGGGAGTAGCCACGAGCAGTACTTC
CASSSGTFWGGSSHEQYF
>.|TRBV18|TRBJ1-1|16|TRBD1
TGTGCCAGCTCACCCGGACAGGGTTTGCAGAACACTGAAGCTTTCTTT
CASSPGQGLQNTEAFF
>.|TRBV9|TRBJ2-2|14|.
TGTGCCAGCAGCGTGGGCCCGAACACCGGGGAGCTGTTTTTT
CASSVGPNTGELFF
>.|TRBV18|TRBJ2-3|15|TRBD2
TGTGCCAGCTCACCACTAGCGGGAGTCGCAGATACGCAGTATTTT
CASSPLAGVADTQYF
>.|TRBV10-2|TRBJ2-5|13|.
TGCGCCAGCGCCGTCGGGTTGGGAGAGACCCAGTACTTC
CASAVGLGETQYF
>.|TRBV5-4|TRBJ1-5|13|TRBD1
TGTGCCAGCAGCCAGGGGGCAGGGCAGCCCCAGCATTTT
CASSQGAGQPQHF
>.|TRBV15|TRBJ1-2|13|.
TGTGCCACCACCCTGGGACAAGGTACGGGCTACACCTTC
CATTLGQGTGYTF
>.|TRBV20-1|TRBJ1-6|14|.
TGCAGTGCTAGTGCACGGCCGGGTAATTCACCCCTCCACTTT
CSASARPGNSPLHF
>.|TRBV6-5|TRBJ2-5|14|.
TGTGCCAGCCTGTTGTGGGGCGGGGTGGAGACCCAGTACTTC
CASLLWGGVETQYF
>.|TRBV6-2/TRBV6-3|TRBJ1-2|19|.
TGTGCCAGCAGTTACTCGAGGAAGGGGACATACAGGCCCCCTCTTGGCTACACCTTC
CASSYSRKGTYRPPLGYTF
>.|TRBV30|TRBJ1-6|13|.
TGTGCCTGGAAGGGACTTTCCAATTCACCCCTCCACTTT
CAWKGLSNSPLHF
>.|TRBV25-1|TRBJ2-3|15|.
TGTGCCAGCAGTGACAGAACGAAGGGGGCAGATACGCAGTATTTT
CASSDRTKGADTQYF
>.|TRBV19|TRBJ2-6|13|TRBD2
TGTGCCGGGAGGGCCTCTGGGGCCAACGTCCTGACTTTC
CAGRASGANVLTF
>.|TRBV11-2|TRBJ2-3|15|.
TGTGCCAGCAGCTACTTCGTAGCGAGCACAGATACGCAGTATTTT
CASSYFVASTDTQYF
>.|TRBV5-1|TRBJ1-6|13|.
TGCGCCAGCAGCTTAGTGGAGAATTCACCCCTCCACTTT
CASSLVENSPLHF
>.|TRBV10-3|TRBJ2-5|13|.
TGTGCCATCACGTCAGACAGGCAAGAGACCCAGTACTTC
CAITSDRQETQYF
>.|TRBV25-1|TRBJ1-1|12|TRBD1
TGTGCCAGCAGTGCCGACAGGGGGGGAGCTTTCTTT
CASSADRGGAFF
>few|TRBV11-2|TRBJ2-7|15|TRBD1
TGTGCCAGCAGCCCCCTGACAGGGGACCCCTACGAGCAGTACTTC
CASSPLTGDPYEQYF
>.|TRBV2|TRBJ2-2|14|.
TGTGCCAGCAGGCCCACAGTTAACACCGGGGAGCTGTTTTTT
CASRPTVNTGELFF
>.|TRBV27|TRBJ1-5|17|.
TGTGCCAGCAGTTCCGCGGGGGTTCCGGTGGGCAATCAGCCCCAGCATTTT
CASSSAGVPVGNQPQHF
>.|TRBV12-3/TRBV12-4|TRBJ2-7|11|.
TGTGCCAGCAGCGCCAGCTACGAGCAGTACTTC
CASSASYEQYF
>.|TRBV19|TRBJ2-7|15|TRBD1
TGTGCCAGTAGTACCCCGGGACAGGGGGCTTACGAGCAGTACTTC
CASSTPGQGAYEQYF
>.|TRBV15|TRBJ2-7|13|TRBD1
TGTGCCACCAGCAGCGGGACAGCGCGCGAGCAGTACTTC
CATSSGTAREQYF
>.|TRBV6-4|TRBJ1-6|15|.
TGTGCCAGCAGTGCACGGACAGTCTATAATTCACCCCTCCACTTT
CASSARTVYNSPLHF
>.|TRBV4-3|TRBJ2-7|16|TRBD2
TGCGCCAGCAGCTCATCGATGGCGGGGGGGTTATACGAGCAGTACTTC
CASSSSMAGGLYEQYF
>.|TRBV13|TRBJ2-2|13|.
TGTGCCAGCAGTCTAACGAACACCGGGGAGCTGTTTTTT
CASSLTNTGELFF
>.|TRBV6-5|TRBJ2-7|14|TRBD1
TGTGCCAGCAGGTCCGGGACAGTCTCCTACGAGCAGTACTTC
CASRSGTVSYEQYF
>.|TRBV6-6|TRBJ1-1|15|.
TGTGCCAGCAGTTACTCGGTCAGGGGTGATACTGAAGCTTTCTTT
CASSYSVRGDTEAFF
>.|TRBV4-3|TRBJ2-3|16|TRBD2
TGCGCCAGCAGCCAAGATTATGGTAGCGGGGCAGATACGCAGTATTTT
CASSQDYGSGADTQYF
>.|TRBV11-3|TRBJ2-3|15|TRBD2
TGTGCCAGCAGCTTAGGGACTAGCGTCACAGATACGCAGTATTTT
CASSLGTSVTDTQYF
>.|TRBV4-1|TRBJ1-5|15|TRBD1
TGCGCCAGCAGCCAGTACGGGACAGGGCTCCAGCCCCAGCATTTT
CASSQYGTGLQPQHF
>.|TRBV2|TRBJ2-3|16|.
TGTGCCAGCCGGATAGACAGTCCCTTCTACACAGATACGCAGTATTTT
CASRIDSPFYTDTQYF
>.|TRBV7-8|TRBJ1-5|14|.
TGTGCCAGCAGCTTATCGGGGTTAAATCAGCCCCAGCATTTT
CASSLSGLNQPQHF
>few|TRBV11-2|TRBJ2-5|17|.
TGTGCCAGCAGCCAAGAGGTGTTGTGGGCAGGGGAAGAGACCCAGTACTTC
CASSQEVLWAGEETQYF
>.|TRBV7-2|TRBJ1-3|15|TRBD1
TGTGCCAGCAGCTTAGAACCAGGGGGCTATATGACCATATATTTT
CASSLEPGGYMTIYF
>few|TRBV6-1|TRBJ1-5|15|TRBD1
TGTGCCAGCAGTGAAGGCAGGGGGGTGGGTCAGCCCCAGCATTTT
CASSEGRGVGQPQHF
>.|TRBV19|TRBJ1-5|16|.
TGTGCCAGTAGTATTGCGGGCATTGGTATCAATCAGCCCCAGCATTTT
CASSIAGIGINQPQHF
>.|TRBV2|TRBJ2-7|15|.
TGTGCCAGCAGGGACCCCGGCAGGGCTTCCTACGAGCAGTACTTC
CASRDPGRASYEQYF
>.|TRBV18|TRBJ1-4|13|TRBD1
TGTGCCAGCTCACCCGGGACAGCTGAAAAACTGTTTTTT
CASSPGTAEKLFF
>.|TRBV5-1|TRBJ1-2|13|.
TGCGCCAGCAGCTCGGACACCCACTATGGCTACACCTTC
CASSSDTHYGYTF
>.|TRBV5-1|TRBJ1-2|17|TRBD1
TGCGCCAGCAGCCGTGGGCCGGGACAGGGAGGGAACTATGGCTACACCTTC
CASSRGPGQGGNYGYTF
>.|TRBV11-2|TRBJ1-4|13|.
TGTGCCAGCGGGCGGGGGTCCAGTGAAAAACTGTTTTTT
CASGRGSSEKLFF
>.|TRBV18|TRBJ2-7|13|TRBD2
TGTGCCAGCTCAACAGGGACTAGCGTCGAGCAGTACTTC
CASSTGTSVEQYF
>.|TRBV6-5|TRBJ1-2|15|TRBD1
TGTGCCAGCAGACACCCGGACAGGCCAAGGGAGGGCTACACCTTC
CASRHPDRPREGYTF
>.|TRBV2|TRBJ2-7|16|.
TGTGCCAGCAGTGAAACCCCTTGGAGAGGCCCCGACGAGCAGTACTTC
CASSETPWRGPDEQYF
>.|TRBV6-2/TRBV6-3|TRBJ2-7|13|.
TGTGCCAGCAGCTGGACACTGACCTACGAGCAGTACTTC
CASSWTLTYEQYF